This TCR beta chain comes out of a study of CD8 T cells in Susac syndrome. Germline values: CDR1 MGHRA, CDR2 YSYEKL. Trimming at V came to 3 bases and at J to 2 bases, leaving 6 bases not matched to a gene. The length of the CDR3 is 15 residues. Random hexamers served to reverse transcribe about 0.45 to 1 ug RNA. TCRdb re-called the immunoSEQ multiplex PCR reads through MiXCR, storing one row per CDR3 protein. The sample lists a few hundred thousand distinct CDR3 sequences, around 83% seen once, with around 0.12% in the top ten. This clonotype has only a few counts. The sample comprised CD8+ T cells from PBMCs. This chain connects TRBV4-1 to TRBJ1-2, with TRBD1 matching over 7 bases. The clonotype was recovered from a human donor with multiple sclerosis. The CDR3 DNA is TGCGCCAGCAGCCAGGAGAAGGGACAGAACTATGGCTACACCTTC. This encodes CASSQEKGQNYGYTF.